This T cell receptor (beta chain) was sequenced during a study of shared clonotypes between healthy human individuals. Sequencing used immunoSEQ multiplex PCR; TCRdb keeps in-frame clones, though not all of them. The sample has approximately 1.4 million clones, about 98% seen once. Trimming took 3 bases from V and 4 from J; bases not matched to a gene: 8. The CDR3 has 16 residues. Germline V CDR1 and CDR2: SGHAT, FQNNGV. This receptor was identified in a man aged 25 to 45 in good health. The chain uses TRBV11-2 and TRBJ2-1, with TRBD2 identical over 8 bases. Sequenced sample: naive CD4+ T cells sorted from blood. Subset: CD45RA+ positively selected. The CDR3 loop is CASSLGRERGYNEQFF. The DNA for the CDR3 is TGTGCCAGCAGCTTGGGGAGGGAGCGGGGGTACAATGAGCAGTTCTTC.